Each of the 7 T cell receptor beta chains below was sequenced from the same sample in a study of blood T cell repertoires in COVID-19. Sequenced by immunoSEQ multiplex PCR; TCRdb stores in-frame clones only, minus some. This sample has 150,000 to 200,000 clones, with roughly four fifths found just once. The sample taken for sequencing was peripheral blood. These receptors were obtained from a human donor in a cohort sampled during active COVID-19.

This clone was found once. The chain couples TRBV19 to TRBJ2-5, with 11 positions matching TRBD2. The CDR3 is 14 residues long. Trimming took 3 bases from V and 5 from J; bases not matched to a gene: 2. CDR1 is LNHDA and CDR2 is SQIVND in the germline V gene (reference sequence). CDR3: CASSMGLAVETQYF. In nucleotides, the CDR3 is TGTGCCAGTAGTATGGGACTAGCGGTGGAGACCCAGTACTTC.

J is TRBJ2-7 and V is TRBV9; D not resolved. Per germline, CDR1 SGDLS and CDR2 YYNGEE. This CDR3 comprises 13 residues. Trimming took off 4 bases at V and 5 bases at J, with 13 bases between the two ends. CDR3 sequence reads: CASSYMTRDEQYF. The DNA for the CDR3 is TGTGCCAGCAGCTACATGACTCGAGACGAGCAGTACTTC.

This clone was picked up a small number of times. This chain joins TRBV19 and TRBJ1-1, with 9 bases matching TRBD1. Trimming at V came to 7 bases and at J to 4 bases, leaving 4 bases not matched to a gene. The CDR3 loop spans 13 amino acids. Germline CDR1 reads LNHDA; CDR2 reads SQIVND (reference sequence). The CDR3 protein is CASKDRGATEAFF. The CDR3 DNA reads TGTGCCAGTAAGGACAGGGGCGCCACTGAAGCTTTCTTT.

V gene TRBV7-3 combines with J gene TRBJ2-7, with 8 bases aligning to TRBD1. The J segment lost 7 bases and the V segment lost 9 bases, leaving 11 bases of the junction unmatched. The CDR3 contains 13 residues. Germline CDR1 is SGHTA and CDR2 is FQGTGA. The CDR3 is CARPGQDVREQYF. The CDR3 DNA reads TGTGCCAGGCCGGGACAGGACGTTCGGGAGCAGTACTTC.

In this sample, this clone turned up a few times. The rearrangement uses TRBV20-1 and TRBJ1-6; no reliable D call. The CDR3 has 8 residues. CDR1 is DFQATT, CDR2 SNEGSKA, per germline (reference sequence). This chain's CDR3 is CASSPLHF. Written as DNA, the CDR3 is TGCGCGAGCTCACCCCTCCACTTT.

This chain joins TRBV9 and TRBJ2-3, with TRBD2 identical over 11 bases. V was clipped by 0 bases and J by 0 bases; unmatched bases: 6. Germline CDR1 SGDLS, CDR2 YYNGEE. The CDR3 extends over 18 amino acids. CDR3 amino acids: CASSVDSGGAGSTDTQYF. As DNA, the CDR3 is TGTGCCAGCAGCGTAGATAGCGGGGGGGCCGGAAGCACAGATACGCAGTATTTT.

This clone was observed at least ten times. The chain is built from TRBV15 and TRBJ2-1; 8 bases are shared with TRBD2. The V segment lost 0 bases and the J segment 6 bases; nucleotides outside the gene matches: 7. Germline V gene lookup returns CDR1 LNHNV and CDR2 YYDKDF (reference sequence). The CDR3 sequence is 16 residues long. The CDR3 is CATSRDRGGRVNEQFF. CDR3 DNA sequence: TGTGCCACCAGCAGAGATCGGGGGGGACGGGTCAATGAGCAGTTCTTC. Combining the CDR3 with reference TRBV15 and TRBJ2-1 gives the whole variable domain DAMVIQNPRYQVTQFGKPVTLSCSQTLNHNVMYWYQQKSSQAPKLLFHYYDKDFNNEADTPDNFQSRRPNTSFCFLDIRSPGLGDTAMYLCATSRDRGGRVNEQFFGPGTRLTVL.